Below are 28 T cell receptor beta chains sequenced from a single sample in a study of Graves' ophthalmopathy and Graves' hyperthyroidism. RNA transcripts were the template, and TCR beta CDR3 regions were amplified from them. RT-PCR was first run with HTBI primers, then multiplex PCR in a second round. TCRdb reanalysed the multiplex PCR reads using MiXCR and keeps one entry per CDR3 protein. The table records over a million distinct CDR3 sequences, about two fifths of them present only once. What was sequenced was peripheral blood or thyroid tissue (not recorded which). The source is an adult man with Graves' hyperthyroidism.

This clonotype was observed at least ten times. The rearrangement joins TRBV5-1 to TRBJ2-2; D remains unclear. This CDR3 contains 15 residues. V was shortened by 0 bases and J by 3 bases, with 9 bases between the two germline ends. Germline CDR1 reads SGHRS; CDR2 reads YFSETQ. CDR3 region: CASSLDGLDTGELFF. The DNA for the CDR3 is TGCGCCAGCAGCTTGGATGGTCTAGACACCGGGGAGCTGTTTTTT.

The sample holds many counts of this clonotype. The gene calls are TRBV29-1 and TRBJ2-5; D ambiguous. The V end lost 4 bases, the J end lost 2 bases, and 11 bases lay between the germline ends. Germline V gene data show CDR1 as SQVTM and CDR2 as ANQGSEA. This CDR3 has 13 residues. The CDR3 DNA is TGCAGCGTTGCCAGTGGGTGGCAAGAGACCCAGTACTTC. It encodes CSVASGWQETQYF.

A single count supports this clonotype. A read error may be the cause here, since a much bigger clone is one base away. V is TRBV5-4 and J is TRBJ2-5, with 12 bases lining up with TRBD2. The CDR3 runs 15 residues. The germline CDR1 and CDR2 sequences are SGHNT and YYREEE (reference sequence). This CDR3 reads CTSRLTSGREETQYF. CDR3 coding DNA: TGTACCAGCAGACTGACTAGCGGGAGAGAGGAGACCCAGTACTTC.

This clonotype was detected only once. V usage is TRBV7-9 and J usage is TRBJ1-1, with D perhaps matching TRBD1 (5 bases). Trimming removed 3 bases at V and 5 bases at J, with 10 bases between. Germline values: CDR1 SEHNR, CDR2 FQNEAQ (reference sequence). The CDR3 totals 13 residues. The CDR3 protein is CASSFGAWTEAFF. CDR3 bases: TGTGCCAGCAGCTTTGGGGCTTGGACTGAAGCTTTCTTT.

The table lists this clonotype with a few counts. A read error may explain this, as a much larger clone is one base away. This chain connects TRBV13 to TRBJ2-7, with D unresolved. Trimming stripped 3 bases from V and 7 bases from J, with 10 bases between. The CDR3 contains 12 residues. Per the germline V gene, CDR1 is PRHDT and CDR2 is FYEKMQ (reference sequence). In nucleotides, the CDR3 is TGTGCCAGCAGCTTCAGCCCCGCAGAGCAGTACTTC. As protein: CASSFSPAEQYF.

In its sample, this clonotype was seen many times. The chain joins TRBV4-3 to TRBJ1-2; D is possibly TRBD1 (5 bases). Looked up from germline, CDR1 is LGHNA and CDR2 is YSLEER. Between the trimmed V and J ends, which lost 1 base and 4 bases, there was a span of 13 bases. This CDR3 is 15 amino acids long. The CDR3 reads CASSQAPTDSYGYTF. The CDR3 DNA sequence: TGCGCCAGCAGCCAAGCTCCCACTGACAGCTATGGCTACACCTTC.

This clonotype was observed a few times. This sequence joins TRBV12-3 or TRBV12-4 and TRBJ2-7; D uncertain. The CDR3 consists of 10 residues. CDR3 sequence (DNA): TGTGCTAGTGGTACGGCGGAGCAGTACTTC. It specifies CASGTAEQYF.

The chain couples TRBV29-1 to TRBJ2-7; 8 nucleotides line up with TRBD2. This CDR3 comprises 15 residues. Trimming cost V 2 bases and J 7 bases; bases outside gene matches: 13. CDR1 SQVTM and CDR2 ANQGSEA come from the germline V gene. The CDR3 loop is CSVEKAGDGIREQYF. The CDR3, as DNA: TGCAGCGTTGAAAAAGCGGGAGACGGAATTAGGGAGCAGTACTTC.

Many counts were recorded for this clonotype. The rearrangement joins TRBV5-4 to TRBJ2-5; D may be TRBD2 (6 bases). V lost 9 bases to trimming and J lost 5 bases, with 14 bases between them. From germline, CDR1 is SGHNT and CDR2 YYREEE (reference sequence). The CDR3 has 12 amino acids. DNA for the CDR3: TGTGCCACCTACTCCCGGGGGGAGACCCAGTACTTC. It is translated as CATYSRGETQYF. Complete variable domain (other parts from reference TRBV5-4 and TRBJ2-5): ETGVTQSPTHLIKTRGQQVTLRCSSQSGHNTVSWYQQALGQGPQFIFQYYREEENGRGNFPPRFSGLQFPNYSSELNVNALELDDSALYLCATYSRGETQYFGPGTRLLVL.

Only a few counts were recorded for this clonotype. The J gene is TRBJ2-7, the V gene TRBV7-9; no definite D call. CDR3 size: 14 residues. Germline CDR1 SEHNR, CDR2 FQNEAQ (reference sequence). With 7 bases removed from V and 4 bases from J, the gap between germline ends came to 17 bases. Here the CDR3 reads CASTHPEVTYEQYF. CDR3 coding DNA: TGTGCCAGCACTCACCCAGAAGTGACTTACGAGCAGTACTTC.

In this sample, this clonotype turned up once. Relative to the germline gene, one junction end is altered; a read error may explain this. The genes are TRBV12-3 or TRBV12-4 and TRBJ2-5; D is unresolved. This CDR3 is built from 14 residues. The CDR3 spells CAGSFIAAPEAQYF. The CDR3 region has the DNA TGTGCCGGCAGTTTCATCGCCGCTCCCGAGGCCCAGTACTTC.

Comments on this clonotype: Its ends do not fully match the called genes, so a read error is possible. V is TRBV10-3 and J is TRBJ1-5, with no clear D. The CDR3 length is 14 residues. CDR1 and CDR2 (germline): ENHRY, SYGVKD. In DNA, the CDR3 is TGTGCCAGCAGTGAAATCGCCCGCACCCTTGGGGAGCATTTT. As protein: CASSEIARTLGEHF.

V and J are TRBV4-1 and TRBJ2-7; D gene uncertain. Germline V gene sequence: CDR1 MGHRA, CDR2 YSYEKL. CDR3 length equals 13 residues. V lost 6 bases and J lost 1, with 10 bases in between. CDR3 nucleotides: TGCGCCAGCAGACCCGACACGTCCTACGAGCAGTACTTC. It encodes CASRPDTSYEQYF.

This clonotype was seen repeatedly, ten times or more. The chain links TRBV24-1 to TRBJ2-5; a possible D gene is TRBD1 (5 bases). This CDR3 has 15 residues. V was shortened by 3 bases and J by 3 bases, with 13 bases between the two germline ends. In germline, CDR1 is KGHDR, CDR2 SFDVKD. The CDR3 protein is CATSDRDSVKETQYF. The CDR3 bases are TGTGCCACCAGTGATCGCGACAGTGTTAAAGAGACCCAGTACTTC.

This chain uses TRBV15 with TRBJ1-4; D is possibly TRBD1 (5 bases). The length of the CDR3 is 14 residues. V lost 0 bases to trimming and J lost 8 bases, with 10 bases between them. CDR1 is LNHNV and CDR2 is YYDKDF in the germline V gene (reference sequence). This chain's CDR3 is CATSREGSGEKLFF. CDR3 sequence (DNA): TGTGCCACCAGCAGAGAGGGGTCAGGGGAAAAACTGTTTTTT.

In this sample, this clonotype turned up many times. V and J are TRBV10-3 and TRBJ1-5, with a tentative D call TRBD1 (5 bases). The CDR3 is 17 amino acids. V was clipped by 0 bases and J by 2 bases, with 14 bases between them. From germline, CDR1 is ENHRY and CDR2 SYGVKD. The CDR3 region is CAISESRVGGGNQPQHF. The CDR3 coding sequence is TGTGCCATCAGTGAGTCGAGGGTGGGAGGGGGCAATCAGCCCCAGCATTTT.

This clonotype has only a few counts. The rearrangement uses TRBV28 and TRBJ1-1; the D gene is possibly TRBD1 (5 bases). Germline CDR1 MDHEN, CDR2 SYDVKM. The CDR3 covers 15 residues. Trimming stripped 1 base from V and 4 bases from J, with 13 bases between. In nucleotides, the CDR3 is TGTGCCAGCAGTTTATCTACCAGACAGAGCACTGAAGCTTTCTTT. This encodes CASSLSTRQSTEAFF.

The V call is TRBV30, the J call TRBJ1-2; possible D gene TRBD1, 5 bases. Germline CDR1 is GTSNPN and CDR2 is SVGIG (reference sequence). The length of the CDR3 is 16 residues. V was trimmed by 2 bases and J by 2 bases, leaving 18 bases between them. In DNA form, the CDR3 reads TGTGCCTGGAGTAAGGGAGTTCTCAGGGAAAACTATGGCTACACCTTC. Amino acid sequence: CAWSKGVLRENYGYTF.

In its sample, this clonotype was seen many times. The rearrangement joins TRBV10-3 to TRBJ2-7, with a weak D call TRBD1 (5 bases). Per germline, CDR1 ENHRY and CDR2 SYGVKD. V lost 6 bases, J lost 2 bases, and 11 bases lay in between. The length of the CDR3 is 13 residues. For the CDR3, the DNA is TGTGCCATCAGACAGGACGCGGCCTACGAGCAGTACTTC. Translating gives CAIRQDAAYEQYF.

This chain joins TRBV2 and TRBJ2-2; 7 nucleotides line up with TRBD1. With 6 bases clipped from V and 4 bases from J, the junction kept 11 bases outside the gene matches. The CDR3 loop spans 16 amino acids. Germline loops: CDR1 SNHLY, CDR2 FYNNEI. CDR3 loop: CASRKEDRAGTGELFF. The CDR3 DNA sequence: TGTGCCAGCAGGAAGGAAGACAGGGCCGGCACCGGGGAGCTGTTTTTT.

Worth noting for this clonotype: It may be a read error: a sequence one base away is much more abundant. In nucleotides, the CDR3 is TGCGCCAGCAGCCAAGACTATAGCGGGACCCAGTACTTC. It yields the protein CASSQDYSGTQYF. The V gene is TRBV4-1, the J gene TRBJ2-5; D is perhaps TRBD2 (6 bases). V shed 0 bases and J shed 7 bases, with 9 bases lying between them. Per germline, CDR1 MGHRA and CDR2 YSYEKL. CDR3 length equals 13 residues.

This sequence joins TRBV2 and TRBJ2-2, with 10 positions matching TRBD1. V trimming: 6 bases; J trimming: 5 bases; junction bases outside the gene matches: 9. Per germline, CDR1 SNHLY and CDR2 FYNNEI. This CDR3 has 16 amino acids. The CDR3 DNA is TGTGCCAGCAGCCAGGACAGGGGGGCTCGAACCGGGGAGCTGTTTTTT. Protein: CASSQDRGARTGELFF.

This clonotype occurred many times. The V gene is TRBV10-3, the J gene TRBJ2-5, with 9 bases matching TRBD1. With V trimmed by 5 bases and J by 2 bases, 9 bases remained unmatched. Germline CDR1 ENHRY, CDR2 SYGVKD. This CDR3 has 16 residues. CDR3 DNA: TGTGCCATCAGTCCGACAGGGGGGCGACGTCAAGAGACCCAGTACTTC. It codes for CAISPTGGRRQETQYF.

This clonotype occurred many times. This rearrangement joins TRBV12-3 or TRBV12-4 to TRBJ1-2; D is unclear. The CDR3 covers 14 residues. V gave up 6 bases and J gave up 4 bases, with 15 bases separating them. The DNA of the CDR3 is TGTGCCAGCAGCCCGCACCCCATGGGCTATGGCTACACCTTC. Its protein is CASSPHPMGYGYTF.

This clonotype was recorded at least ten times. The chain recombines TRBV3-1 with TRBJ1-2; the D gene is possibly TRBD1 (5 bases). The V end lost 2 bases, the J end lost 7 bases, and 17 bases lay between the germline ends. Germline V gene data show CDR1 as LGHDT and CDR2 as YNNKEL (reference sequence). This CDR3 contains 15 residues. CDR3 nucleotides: TGTGCCAGCAGCCAAACCTCGACAGCCCTGGGTGGCTACACCTTC. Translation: CASSQTSTALGGYTF. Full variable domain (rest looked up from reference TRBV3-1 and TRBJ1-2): DTAVSQTPKYLVTQMGNDKSIKCEQNLGHDTMYWYKQDSKKFLKIMFSYNNKELIINETVPNRFSPKSPDKAHLNLHINSLELGDSAVYFCASSQTSTALGGYTFGSGTRLTVV.

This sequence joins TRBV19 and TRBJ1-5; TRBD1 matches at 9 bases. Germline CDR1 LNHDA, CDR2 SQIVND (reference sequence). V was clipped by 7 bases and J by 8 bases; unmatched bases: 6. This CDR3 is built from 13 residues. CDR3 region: CASTGTGLEPQHF. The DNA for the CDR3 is TGTGCCAGTACCGGGACAGGGTTGGAGCCCCAGCATTTT.

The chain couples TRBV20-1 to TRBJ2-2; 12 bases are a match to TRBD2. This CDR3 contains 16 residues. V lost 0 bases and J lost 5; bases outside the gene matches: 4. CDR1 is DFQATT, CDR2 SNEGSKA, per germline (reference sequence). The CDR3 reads CSARDWTSGVTGELFF. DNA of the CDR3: TGCAGTGCTAGAGATTGGACTAGCGGGGTTACCGGGGAGCTGTTTTTT.

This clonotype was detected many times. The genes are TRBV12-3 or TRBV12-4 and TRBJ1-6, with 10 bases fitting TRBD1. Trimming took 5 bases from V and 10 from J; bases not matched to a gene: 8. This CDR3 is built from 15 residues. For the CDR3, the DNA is TGTGCCAGCAGTGGAAGGGACAGGGGCCGGTCACCCCTCCACTTT. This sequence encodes CASSGRDRGRSPLHF.